Below, 32 T cell receptor beta chains from the same sample are listed, as sequenced in a study of cytomegalovirus exposure and HLA in healthy donors. The PCR used 60 Vbeta and 13 Jbeta primers. Data came from immunoSEQ multiplex PCR; TCRdb stores just in-frame clones and leaves some out. The table has 150,000 to 200,000 clones, under 80% seen once. Material for sequencing was PBMCs. The receptors were sampled from a human donor in good health.

In this sample, this clone turned up a few times. The genes are TRBV19 and TRBJ1-5, with TRBD1 as a possible D gene (6 bases). Deletions cut 4 bases from V and 6 bases from J, with 13 bases between. Germline V lookup: CDR1 LNHDA, CDR2 SQIVND (reference sequence). The CDR3 is 14 amino acids. The CDR3 is CASSNTQGFQPQHF. CDR3 coding DNA: TGTGCCAGTAGTAACACACAGGGTTTTCAGCCCCAGCATTTT.

V and J are TRBV5-1 and TRBJ1-1; D perhaps matches TRBD1 (6 bases). Germline loops: CDR1 SGHRS, CDR2 YFSETQ. V lost 4 bases and J lost 2, with 18 bases in between. This CDR3 spans 16 amino acids. The CDR3, as DNA: TGCGCCAGCAGCCTGGCGGGGGGGCCAGTCAACACTGAAGCTTTCTTT. Residues: CASSLAGGPVNTEAFF.

This sequence joins TRBV7-9 and TRBJ1-2, with D perhaps TRBD1 (5 bases). Germline V lookup: CDR1 SEHNR, CDR2 FQNEAQ (reference sequence). V was clipped by 4 bases and J by 1 base, with 10 bases between them. The CDR3 spans 14 residues. The CDR3 spells CASSSPQGNYGYTF. The CDR3 bases are TGTGCCAGCAGCTCGCCCCAGGGTAACTATGGCTACACCTTC. The entire variable domain, with the rest obtained from reference TRBV7-9 and TRBJ1-2, is as follows: DTGVSQNPRHKITKRGQNVTFRCDPISEHNRLYWYRQTLGQGPEFLTYFQNEAQLEKSRLLSDRFSAERPKGSFSTLEIQRTEQGDSAMYLCASSSPQGNYGYTFGSGTRLTVV.

The CDR3 DNA sequence: TGCGCCAGCAGCTTGAACCCAGGCGTTAATGAAAAACTGTTTTTT. Its protein is CASSLNPGVNEKLFF. This rearrangement joins TRBV5-1 to TRBJ1-4; D is ambiguous. The V end lost 1 base, the J end lost 4 bases, and 11 bases lay between the germline ends. The CDR3 sequence is 15 residues long. The germline V gene encodes CDR1 SGHRS and CDR2 YFSETQ.

The chain employs TRBV7-3 and TRBJ2-1; TRBD2 matches 8 bases. Germline values: CDR1 SGHTA, CDR2 FQGTGA. There are 16 residues in the CDR3. The trim removed 1 base at V and 3 bases at J, leaving 5 bases unmatched. CDR3 protein: CASSLNGRGGYNEQFF. The CDR3 bases are TGTGCCAGCAGCTTAAATGGCCGGGGGGGCTACAATGAGCAGTTCTTC.

J is TRBJ2-7 and V is TRBV29-1; no definite D call. Germline V CDR1 and CDR2: SQVTM, ANQGSEA. The CDR3 has 12 residues. The V gene lost 4 bases and the J gene lost 2 bases, with 9 bases spanning the gap. The DNA for the CDR3 is TGCAGCGTTGGTCCCACTACCTACGAGCAGTACTTC. This sequence encodes CSVGPTTYEQYF.

The chain uses TRBV4-1 and TRBJ1-1; 8 bases fit TRBD1. V lost 1 base to trimming and J lost 1 base; unmatched junction nucleotides: 2. Germline V gives CDR1 MGHRA, CDR2 YSYEKL. This CDR3 is built from 15 residues. CDR3 loop: CASSQATGANTEAFF. CDR3 nucleotide sequence: TGCGCCAGCAGCCAAGCGACAGGGGCGAACACTGAAGCTTTCTTT.

The chain is built from TRBV4-1 and TRBJ2-7; D is undetermined. The CDR3 runs 11 residues. V was trimmed by 1 base and J by 7 bases, leaving 5 bases between them. Germline V gene lookup returns CDR1 MGHRA and CDR2 YSYEKL. CDR3 bases: TGCGCCAGCAGCCAAGGGGCTGAGCAGTACTTC. Translating it yields CASSQGAEQYF.

V and J are TRBV5-4 and TRBJ1-4; tentative D call: TRBD1 (5 bases). In germline, CDR1 is SGHNT, CDR2 YYREEE (reference sequence). The CDR3 extends over 15 amino acids. The V gene lost 1 base and the J gene lost 5 bases, with 12 bases spanning the gap. In DNA form, the CDR3 reads TGTGCCAGCAGCTTGTCTGCAGGGAACAATGAAAAACTGTTTTTT. Its translation is CASSLSAGNNEKLFF.

CDR3 in DNA: TGTGCCAGCAGCTTCAGCACAGGGGAAGAAGGCTACACCTTC. It yields the protein CASSFSTGEEGYTF. V and J are TRBV7-9 and TRBJ1-2; TRBD1 aligns across 7 bases. The V gene's germline CDR1 is SEHNR and CDR2 FQNEAQ (reference sequence). The V and J ends lost 3 bases and 8 bases, in that order; junction bases with no gene match: 9. This CDR3 is 14 amino acids long.

The V and J genes are TRBV12-5 and TRBJ1-1; no clear D. The V gene's germline CDR1 is LGHNT and CDR2 FRNRAP. V lost 9 bases and J 4 bases, leaving 9 bases between the germline ends. The CDR3 has 11 amino acids. CDR3 loop: CASSRATEAFF. The CDR3, as DNA: TGTGCTAGCTCGCGTGCCACTGAAGCTTTCTTT.

This clone occurred a few times. This chain joins TRBV7-3 and TRBJ2-1, with TRBD2 matching 8 bases. This CDR3 is built from 15 residues. V lost 4 bases to trimming and J lost 7 bases; unmatched junction nucleotides: 9. Germline-derived CDR1 and CDR2 are SGHTA and FQGTGA. CDR3 sequence reads: CASSSTGGYRNEQFF. In nucleotides, the CDR3 is TGTGCCAGCAGCTCCACGGGGGGGTATAGGAATGAGCAGTTCTTC.

This clone was seen only once. The genes are TRBV19 and TRBJ2-7; 8 bases are a match to TRBD1. Germline V gives CDR1 LNHDA, CDR2 SQIVND (reference sequence). V was clipped by 5 bases and J by 4 bases; unmatched bases: 1. There are 12 residues in the CDR3. The CDR3 sequence is CASSHRGYEQYF. Written as DNA, the CDR3 is TGTGCCAGTAGTCACAGGGGGTACGAGCAGTACTTC.

The gene calls are TRBV27 and TRBJ2-7; possible D gene TRBD1, 5 bases. CDR3 size: 18 residues. V was clipped by 6 bases and J by 0 bases, with 24 bases between them. Germline V lookup: CDR1 MNHEY, CDR2 SMNVEV (reference sequence). CDR3 sequence: CASSDLGQGGLHSYEQYF. DNA for the CDR3: TGTGCCAGCAGCGACCTCGGACAAGGTGGATTACACTCCTACGAGCAGTACTTC.

The rearrangement links TRBV30 to TRBJ2-5; 9 nucleotides align to TRBD2. In germline, CDR1 is GTSNPN, CDR2 SVGIG (reference sequence). The CDR3 totals 15 residues. V was pared by 4 bases and J by 5 bases, with 11 bases of the junction left unmatched. The CDR3 DNA sequence: TGTGCCTGGACTGATGGCGGGGGGGCCCGGGAGACCCAGTACTTC. Translated: CAWTDGGGARETQYF.

In this sample, this clone turned up a few times. The chain employs TRBV10-1 and TRBJ2-1; 7 bases align to TRBD1. Germline loops: CDR1 WNHNN, CDR2 SYGVQD (reference sequence). Germline trimming cut 6 bases from V and 5 bases from J; bases unmatched to any gene: 4. The CDR3 is 13 amino acids. CDR3: CASRLDRNNEQFF. The CDR3 DNA is TGCGCCAGCAGACTGGACAGGAACAATGAGCAGTTCTTC.

This rearrangement joins TRBV7-9 to TRBJ1-2; D is possibly TRBD1 (6 bases). The CDR3 sequence is 15 residues long. Germline lookup yields CDR1 SEHNR and CDR2 FQNEAQ (reference sequence). The V gene lost 2 bases and the J gene lost 2 bases, with 12 bases spanning the gap. The CDR3 DNA reads as TGTGCCAGCAGCTTAATCTCAGGGGTAAACTATGGCTACACCTTC. It yields the protein CASSLISGVNYGYTF. The full variable domain, with the rest looked up from reference TRBV7-9 and TRBJ1-2, is DTGVSQNPRHKITKRGQNVTFRCDPISEHNRLYWYRQTLGQGPEFLTYFQNEAQLEKSRLLSDRFSAERPKGSFSTLEIQRTEQGDSAMYLCASSLISGVNYGYTFGSGTRLTVV.

The chain employs TRBV11-1 and TRBJ2-5, with 7 nucleotides matching TRBD2. Germline CDR1 is SGHAT and CDR2 is FQDESV (reference sequence). The CDR3 sequence is 14 residues long. V lost 2 bases, J lost 2 bases, and 2 bases stayed unmatched. CDR3 amino acids: CASSLRTRQETQYF. CDR3 sequence (DNA): TGTGCCAGCAGCTTACGGACTAGGCAAGAGACCCAGTACTTC.

This clone was observed a handful of times. The chain links TRBV2 to TRBJ2-2; 7 nucleotides agree with TRBD1. This CDR3 spans 16 amino acids. The trim removed 4 bases at V and 4 bases at J, leaving 9 bases unmatched. Germline CDR1 SNHLY, CDR2 FYNNEI. The CDR3 sequence is CASSATGTEVTGELFF. Here the CDR3 DNA reads TGTGCCAGCAGTGCGACCGGGACAGAAGTCACCGGGGAGCTGTTTTTT. Supplemented by reference TRBV2 and TRBJ2-2, the full variable domain reads EPEVTQTPSHQVTQMGQEVILRCVPISNHLYFYWYRQILGQKVEFLVSFYNNEISEKSEIFDDQFSVERPDGSNFTLKIRSTKLEDSAMYFCASSATGTEVTGELFFGEGSRLTVL.

The V and J genes are TRBV9 and TRBJ2-1, with a weak D call TRBD1 (5 bases). Trimming removed 4 bases at V and 3 bases at J, with 14 bases between. The CDR3 is 15 amino acids. CDR1 and CDR2 from the germline V gene are SGDLS and YYNGEE. CDR3: CASSPQGIDYNEQFF. DNA of the CDR3: TGTGCCAGCAGCCCCCAGGGAATCGACTACAATGAGCAGTTCTTC.

This sequence joins TRBV15 and TRBJ2-3, with D possibly matching TRBD1 (6 bases). Germline V lookup: CDR1 LNHNV, CDR2 YYDKDF (reference sequence). V lost 0 bases and J lost 3, with 16 bases in between. The CDR3 totals 17 residues. The DNA for the CDR3 is TGTGCCACCAGCAGAGATCGGGCGGAAAGGGGGACAGATACGCAGTATTTT. Translated, it gives CATSRDRAERGTDTQYF.

The chain links TRBV23-1 to TRBJ1-6; TRBD1 matches 7 bases. TRBV23-1 is flagged as an ORF with uncertain function. V trimming: 4 bases; J trimming: 0 bases; junction bases outside the gene matches: 18. CDR3 length: 21 residues. The CDR3 loop is CASSPSHGQVLPSSYNSPLHF. The CDR3 nucleotides are TGCGCCAGCAGTCCCTCGCACGGACAGGTTCTCCCCAGCTCCTATAATTCACCCCTCCACTTT.

This clone appeared a few times. The rearrangement links TRBV11-3 to TRBJ2-1; 8 bases line up with TRBD1. Germline assignment: CDR1 SGHNT and CDR2 YENEEA. The CDR3 spans 16 residues. After removal of 5 bases from V and 7 bases from J, the junction contained 13 bases not matched to a gene. The CDR3 is CASSGTDRQGRNEQFF. The CDR3 nucleotides are TGTGCCAGCAGCGGAACAGATCGACAGGGGCGGAATGAGCAGTTCTTC.

V and J are TRBV7-8 and TRBJ1-3; D gene unclear. Trimming took off 5 bases at V and 2 bases at J, with 10 bases between the two ends. Germline V gene sequence: CDR1 SGHVS, CDR2 FQNEAQ. The CDR3 length is 14 residues. This CDR3 reads CASSPTAPGNTIYF. CDR3 DNA: TGTGCCAGCAGCCCTACAGCTCCTGGAAACACCATATATTTT.

V usage is TRBV7-9 and J usage is TRBJ2-7; 9 bases align to TRBD1. V shed 5 bases and J 0 bases; nucleotides not matched to a gene: 14. Germline V lookup: CDR1 SEHNR, CDR2 FQNEAQ (reference sequence). The CDR3 runs to 18 residues. This CDR3 is CASSQHPSDRGHSYEQYF. The CDR3 coding sequence is TGTGCCAGCAGCCAACACCCCTCGGACAGGGGTCACTCCTACGAGCAGTACTTC. The full variable domain, completed using reference TRBV7-9 and TRBJ2-7, is DTGVSQNPRHKITKRGQNVTFRCDPISEHNRLYWYRQTLGQGPEFLTYFQNEAQLEKSRLLSDRFSAERPKGSFSTLEIQRTEQGDSAMYLCASSQHPSDRGHSYEQYFGPGTRLTVT.

This chain links TRBV5-8 with TRBJ1-2; TRBD1 is a possible D gene (6 bases). Germline V gene lookup returns CDR1 SGHTS and CDR2 YDEGEE. Trimming cost V 5 bases and J 2 bases, with 16 bases left between them. The CDR3 covers 15 residues. Here the CDR3 DNA reads TGTGCCAGCAGGACTAGAGGGGGGGCGAACTATGGCTACACCTTC. Encoded protein: CASRTRGGANYGYTF.

The V gene is TRBV9, the J gene TRBJ1-3; TRBD1 might be the D (6 bases). The germline CDR1 and CDR2 sequences are SGDLS and YYNGEE. V was cut by 3 bases and J by 0 bases, with 16 bases left in between. This CDR3 region has 17 residues. This CDR3 is CASSGQAGRSSGNTIYF. In DNA, the CDR3 is TGTGCCAGCAGCGGACAGGCCGGGCGGTCCTCTGGAAACACCATATATTTT.

In this sample, this clone turned up a few times. CDR3 coding DNA: TGCGCCAGCATGGACAGTGGAAACACCATATATTTT. It yields the protein CASMDSGNTIYF. J is TRBJ1-3 and V is TRBV5-1; maybe TRBD1 (6 bases). Germline V gene lookup returns CDR1 SGHRS and CDR2 YFSETQ. V lost 6 bases, J lost 3 bases, and 7 bases lay in between. This CDR3 comprises 12 residues. Using reference TRBV5-1 and TRBJ1-3 for the parts outside the CDR3, the full variable domain is KAGVTQTPRYLIKTRGQQVTLSCSPISGHRSVSWYQQTPGQGLQFLFEYFSETQRNKGNFPGRFSGRQFSNSRSEMNVSTLELGDSALYLCASMDSGNTIYFGEGSWLTVV.

This clone was observed a few times. The J gene is TRBJ1-5, the V gene TRBV19; D call uncertain. CDR1 is LNHDA, CDR2 SQIVND, per germline (reference sequence). This CDR3 region has 15 residues. Trimming removed 2 bases at V and 6 bases at J, with 14 bases between. The CDR3 DNA is TGTGCCAGTAGTATAACCCCCCTGATGAGTCAGCCCCAGCATTTT. Residues: CASSITPLMSQPQHF.

This clone was seen a handful of times. The chain combines TRBV7-9 with TRBJ2-7, with a weak D call TRBD1 (5 bases). The V and J ends lost 5 bases and 1 base respectively, with 12 bases between them. The CDR3 contains 14 residues. The germline CDR1 and CDR2 sequences are SEHNR and FQNEAQ (reference sequence). The CDR3 protein is CASSPRQGSYEQYF. For the CDR3, the DNA is TGTGCCAGCAGCCCCCGCCAGGGTTCCTACGAGCAGTACTTC.

The J gene is TRBJ2-4, the V gene TRBV6-1; 9 bases are shared with TRBD2. The V gene's germline CDR1 is MNHNS and CDR2 SASEGT. This CDR3 region has 18 residues. The trim removed 2 bases at V and 1 base at J, leaving 9 bases unmatched. CDR3 region: CASSEWVSGGGAKNIQYF. In DNA, the CDR3 is TGTGCCAGCAGTGAATGGGTTAGCGGGGGCGGGGCCAAAAACATTCAGTACTTC.

This clone was recorded only once. The chain links TRBV15 to TRBJ1-5; D gene unclear. Germline V gives CDR1 LNHNV, CDR2 YYDKDF (reference sequence). This CDR3 has 14 residues. Trimming removed 0 bases at V and 3 bases at J, with 6 bases between. The CDR3 here is CATSRDRINQPQHF. CDR3 sequence (DNA): TGTGCCACCAGCAGAGATAGAATCAATCAGCCCCAGCATTTT.